The clone carrying this TCR beta chain has a count of ten or more. This sample is drawn from a study of patients with pleural tuberculosis. Germline V gene data show CDR1 as KGHSH and CDR2 as LQKENI. The CDR3 consists of 17 residues. The V segment lost 1 base and the J segment 2 bases; nucleotides outside the gene matches: 9. MiXCR, run by TCRdb on the reads, gives a single entry per CDR3 protein. Of 25,000 to 30,000 distinct CDR3 sequences listed, 18% are singletons. Material for sequencing was peripheral blood. V usage is TRBV18 and J usage is TRBJ2-5, with 8 nucleotides matching TRBD2. The clonotype comes from a human donor with pleural tuberculosis. CDR3 bases: TGTGCCAGCTCACCACTTGCGGGAGGCACCACACAAGAGACCCAGTACTTC. This encodes CASSPLAGGTTQETQYF. Full variable domain (missing parts from reference TRBV18 and TRBJ2-5): NAGVMQNPRHLVRRRGQEARLRCSPMKGHSHVYWYRQLPEEGLKFMVYLQKENIIDESGMPKERFSAEFPKEGPSILRIQQVVRGDSAAYFCASSPLAGGTTQETQYFGPGTRLLVL.